Sequencing of this T cell receptor (beta chain) was carried out in a study of response to subunit inactivated influenza vaccine. Overall study results and limits: Authors suggested seasonal influenza vaccinations each recruit few new T cells.

TCRdb passed the RT-PCR reads through MiXCR, listing each CDR3 protein once. The sample lists about 540,000 distinct CDR3 sequences; around 25% were seen once. On this clonotype itself: The antigen is unknown.

The CDR3 contains 14 residues. Trimming stripped 3 bases from V and 4 bases from J, with 12 bases between. The germline CDR1 and CDR2 sequences are KGHSH and LQKENI. The sample also formed part of further work on T cells expressing NK-cell markers. That work states: The cDNA for TCR beta came from 5'RACE template switching with UMIs. Sorted T-cell subsets CD3+CD56+NKG2C+, CD3+CD56+NKG2C- and CD3+CD56-NKG2C+ were TCR beta-sequenced. With respect to HCMV, most of the eight sequenced donors were seropositive, and one was seronegative. Over 5 donors showed dominant NKG2C+ clonotypes comprising roughly 1.0-7.0% of their CD8+ T cells.

The receptor's source is a man aged 50 or older who received an inactivated influenza vaccine. Material: CD4+ T cells sorted from PBMCs, obtained roughly 13 days after vaccination. This chain links TRBV18 with TRBJ1-2; D unresolved. CDR3 sequence (DNA): TGTGCCAGCTCACCCTCCGGGAACCTCTATGGCTACACCTTC. This gives the protein CASSPSGNLYGYTF.